The clone carrying this T cell receptor (beta chain) was seen repeatedly, ten times or more. Regions amplified from RNA transcripts were the TCR beta CDR3 regions. Primed by the HTBI set, a first-round RT-PCR was run on the TCR CDR3. In TCRdb, the multiplex PCR reads were re-called with MiXCR into one record per CDR3 protein. The data contain about 760,000 distinct CDR3 sequences, around a third of them singletons. The CDR3 contains 13 residues. Germline loops: CDR1 LNHDA, CDR2 SQIVND (reference sequence). V was shortened by 5 bases and J by 3 bases, with 7 bases between the two germline ends. These data come from a study of T cells in Graves' hyperthyroidism and ophthalmopathy. In patients aged 18 to 65, hyperthyroidism was newly diagnosed, with duration under 2 months.

Specimen: blood. The clonotype originates from a woman in her forties with Graves' hyperthyroidism. J is TRBJ2-2 and V is TRBV19; D gene uncertain. DNA for the CDR3: TGTGCCAGTAGTCGGCTGGACACCGGGGAGCTGTTTTTT. This encodes CASSRLDTGELFF.